The rows below give T cell receptor beta chains drawn from one sample of a study of blood T cell repertoires in COVID-19. Profiled with immunoSEQ multiplex PCR; TCRdb holds only in-frame clones, not every one. The repertoire holds over 300,000 clones, with roughly 85% as singletons. Material for sequencing was PBMCs or T cells enriched from blood (not recorded which). The receptor set was obtained from a woman aged 25 to 39 who had recovered from COVID-19. CDR3s leave out the opening cysteine and the closing phenylalanine or tryptophan. D genes are given only for firm matches.

V: TRBV9; D: -; J: TRBJ2-7; CDR3: ASSPGGYEQY
V: TRBV29-1; D: -; J: TRBJ2-5; CDR3: SVEWQGKIETQY
V: TRBV6-5; D: -; J: TRBJ2-2; CDR3: ASRVNRGNTGELF
V: TRBV19; D: TRBD1; J: TRBJ1-5; CDR3: ASTITGGAGNQPQH
V: TRBV10-3; D: TRBD2; J: TRBJ2-7; CDR3: AISESGLAGFYEQY
V: TRBV7-8; D: TRBD1; J: TRBJ2-4; CDR3: ASSPGQTLAKNIQY
V: TRBV5-6; D: -; J: TRBJ2-1; CDR3: ASSLGQSSYNEQF
V: TRBV30; D: -; J: TRBJ1-2; CDR3: AWSVGHPNGYT
V: TRBV7-6; D: -; J: TRBJ2-7; CDR3: ASSRSDSYEQY
V: TRBV18; D: -; J: TRBJ1-1; CDR3: ASSNMNTEAF
V: TRBV13; D: -; J: TRBJ1-2; CDR3: ASSLGRQSSYYGYT
V: TRBV12-3/TRBV12-4; D: -; J: TRBJ1-5; CDR3: ASRRTNQPQH
V: TRBV5-1; D: TRBD1; J: TRBJ2-2; CDR3: ASSRDRGHTGELF
V: TRBV5-1; D: TRBD1; J: TRBJ1-1; CDR3: ASSLGRTGDTEAF
V: TRBV6-5; D: TRBD1; J: TRBJ1-2; CDR3: ASKLVQGADYGYT
V: TRBV7-6; D: TRBD1; J: TRBJ2-7; CDR3: ASSRRRDRGRDEQY
V: TRBV18; D: TRBD1; J: TRBJ1-1; CDR3: ASSPGTGGRAF
V: TRBV18; D: -; J: TRBJ1-5; CDR3: ASSPLWVEAVRDQPQH
V: TRBV4-2; D: -; J: TRBJ2-3; CDR3: ASSQEGQGSPNTQY
V: TRBV3-1/TRBV3-2; D: TRBD1; J: TRBJ1-2; CDR3: ASSRRDLSGGRGYT
V: TRBV27; D: TRBD1; J: TRBJ1-2; CDR3: ASSPRTGSFGYT
V: TRBV5-6; D: -; J: TRBJ1-4; CDR3: ASSPRQIRPNEKLF
V: TRBV19; D: -; J: TRBJ1-3; CDR3: ASSAGLSGNTIY
V: TRBV5-4; D: TRBD2; J: TRBJ2-7; CDR3: ASSFGGGLVFEQY
V: TRBV27; D: TRBD1; J: TRBJ2-7; CDR3: ASSPRGTGILYEQY
V: TRBV7-6; D: -; J: TRBJ1-6; CDR3: ASSPSGRGGSPLH
V: TRBV30; D: TRBD1; J: TRBJ2-7; CDR3: AWSVSQGARYEQY
V: TRBV28; D: TRBD1; J: TRBJ2-3; CDR3: ASSPRTGSSATQY
V: TRBV7-8; D: -; J: TRBJ1-3; CDR3: ASSLVGLGASGNTIY
V: TRBV27; D: TRBD1; J: TRBJ1-6; CDR3: ASSWDRASPLH
V: TRBV15; D: TRBD1; J: TRBJ1-5; CDR3: ATEDRGGFGNQPQH
V: TRBV3-1/TRBV3-2; D: TRBD1; J: TRBJ2-2; CDR3: ASGQGVTGELF
V: TRBV7-9; D: -; J: TRBJ1-5; CDR3: ASSIDGNQPQH
V: TRBV29-1; D: -; J: TRBJ1-1; CDR3: SVIKGGTEAF
V: TRBV30; D: TRBD1; J: TRBJ1-1; CDR3: AWNPGGGRTEAF
V: TRBV5-1; D: -; J: TRBJ2-3; CDR3: ASSLAGGGPKDTQY
V: TRBV6-5; D: -; J: TRBJ1-5; CDR3: ASSPGVSQPQH
V: TRBV19; D: -; J: TRBJ2-5; CDR3: ASSIGGKETQY
V: TRBV6-5; D: -; J: TRBJ1-5; CDR3: ASRDSSNQPQH
V: TRBV19; D: -; J: TRBJ2-1; CDR3: ASSFGVANNEQF
V: TRBV5-1; D: -; J: TRBJ1-1; CDR3: ASSLTGMNTEAF
V: TRBV15; D: -; J: TRBJ1-3; CDR3: AISRPRGSGNTIY
V: TRBV10-3; D: TRBD1; J: TRBJ1-3; CDR3: AISESGQGNGNTIY
V: TRBV19; D: TRBD2; J: TRBJ2-1; CDR3: ASSILAGGLNEQF
V: TRBV5-1; D: -; J: TRBJ1-6; CDR3: ASARGMDSPLH
V: TRBV7-9; D: -; J: TRBJ2-5; CDR3: ASSWGEETQY